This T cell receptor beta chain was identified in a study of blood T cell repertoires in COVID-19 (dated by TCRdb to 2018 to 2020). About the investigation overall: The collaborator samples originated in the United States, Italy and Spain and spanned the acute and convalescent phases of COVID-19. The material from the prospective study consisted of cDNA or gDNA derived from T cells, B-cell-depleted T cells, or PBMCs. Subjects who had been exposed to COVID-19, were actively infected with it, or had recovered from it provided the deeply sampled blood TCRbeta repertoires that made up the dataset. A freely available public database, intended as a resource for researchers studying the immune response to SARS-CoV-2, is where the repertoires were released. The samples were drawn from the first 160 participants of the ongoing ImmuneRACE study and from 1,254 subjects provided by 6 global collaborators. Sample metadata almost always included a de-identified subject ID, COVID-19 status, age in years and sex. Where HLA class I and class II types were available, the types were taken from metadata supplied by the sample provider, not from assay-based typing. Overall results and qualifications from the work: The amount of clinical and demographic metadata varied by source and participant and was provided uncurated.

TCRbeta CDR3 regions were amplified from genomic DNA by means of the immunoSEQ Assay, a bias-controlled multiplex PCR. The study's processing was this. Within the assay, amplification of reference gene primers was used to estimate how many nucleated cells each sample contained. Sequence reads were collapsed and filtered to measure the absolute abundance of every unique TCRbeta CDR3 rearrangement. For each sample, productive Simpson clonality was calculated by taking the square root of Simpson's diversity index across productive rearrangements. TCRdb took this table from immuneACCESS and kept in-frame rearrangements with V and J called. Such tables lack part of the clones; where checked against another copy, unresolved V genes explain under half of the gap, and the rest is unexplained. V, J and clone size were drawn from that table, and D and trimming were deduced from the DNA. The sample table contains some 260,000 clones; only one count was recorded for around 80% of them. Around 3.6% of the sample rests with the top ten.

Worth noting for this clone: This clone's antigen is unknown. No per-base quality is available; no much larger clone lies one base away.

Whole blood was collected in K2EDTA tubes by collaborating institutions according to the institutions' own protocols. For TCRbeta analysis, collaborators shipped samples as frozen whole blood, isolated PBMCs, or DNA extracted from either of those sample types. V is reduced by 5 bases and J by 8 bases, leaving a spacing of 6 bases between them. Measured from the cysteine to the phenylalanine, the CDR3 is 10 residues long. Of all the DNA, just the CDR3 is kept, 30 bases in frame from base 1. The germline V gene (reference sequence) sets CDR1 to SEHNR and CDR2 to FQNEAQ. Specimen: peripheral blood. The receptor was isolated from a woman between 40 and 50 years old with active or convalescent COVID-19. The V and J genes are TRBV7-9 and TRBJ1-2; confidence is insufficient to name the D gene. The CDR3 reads CASSPLGYTF. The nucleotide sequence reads TGTGCCAGCAGCCCCCTGGGCTACACCTTC.